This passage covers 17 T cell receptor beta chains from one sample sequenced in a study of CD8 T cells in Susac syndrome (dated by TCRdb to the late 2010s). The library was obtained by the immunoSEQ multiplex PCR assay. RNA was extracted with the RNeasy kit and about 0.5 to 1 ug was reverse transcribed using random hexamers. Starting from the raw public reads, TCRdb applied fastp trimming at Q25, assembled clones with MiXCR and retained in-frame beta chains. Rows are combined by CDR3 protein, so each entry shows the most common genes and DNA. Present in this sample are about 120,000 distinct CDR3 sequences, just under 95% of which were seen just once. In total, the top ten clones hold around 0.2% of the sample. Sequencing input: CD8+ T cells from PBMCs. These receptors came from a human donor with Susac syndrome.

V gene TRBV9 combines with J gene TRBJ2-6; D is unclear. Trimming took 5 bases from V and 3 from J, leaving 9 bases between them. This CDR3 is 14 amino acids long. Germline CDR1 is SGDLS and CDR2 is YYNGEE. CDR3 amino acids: CASSAVSGANVLTF. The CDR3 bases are TGTGCCAGCAGTGCTGTGAGTGGGGCCAACGTCCTGACTTTC.

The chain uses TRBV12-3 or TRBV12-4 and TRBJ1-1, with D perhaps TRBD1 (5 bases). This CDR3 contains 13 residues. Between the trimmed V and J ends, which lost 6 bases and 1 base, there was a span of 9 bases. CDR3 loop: CASRPGTNTEAFF. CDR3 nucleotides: TGTGCCAGCAGGCCTGGGACGAACACTGAAGCTTTCTTT.

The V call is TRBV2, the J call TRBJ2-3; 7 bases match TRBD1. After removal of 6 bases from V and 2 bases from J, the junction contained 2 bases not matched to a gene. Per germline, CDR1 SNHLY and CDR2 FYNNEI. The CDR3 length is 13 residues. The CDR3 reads CASRDRATDTQYF. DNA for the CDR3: TGTGCCAGCAGAGACAGGGCCACAGATACGCAGTATTTT.

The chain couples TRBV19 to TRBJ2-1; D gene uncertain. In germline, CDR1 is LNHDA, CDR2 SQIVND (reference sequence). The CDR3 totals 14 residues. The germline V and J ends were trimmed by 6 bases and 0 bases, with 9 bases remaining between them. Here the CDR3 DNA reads TGTGCCAGTAGGGTCTACGGCTCCTACAATGAGCAGTTCTTC. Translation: CASRVYGSYNEQFF.

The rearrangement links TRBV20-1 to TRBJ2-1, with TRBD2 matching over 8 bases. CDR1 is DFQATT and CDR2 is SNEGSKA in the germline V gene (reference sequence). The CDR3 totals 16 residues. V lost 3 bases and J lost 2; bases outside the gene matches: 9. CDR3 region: CSARDPPGLAYNEQFF. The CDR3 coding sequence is TGCAGTGCTAGGGACCCCCCGGGACTAGCCTACAATGAGCAGTTCTTC.

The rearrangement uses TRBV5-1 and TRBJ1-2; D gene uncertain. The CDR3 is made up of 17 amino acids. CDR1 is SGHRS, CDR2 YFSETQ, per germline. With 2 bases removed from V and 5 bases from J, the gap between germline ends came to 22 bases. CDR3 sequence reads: CASSLDGTGTYLYGYTF. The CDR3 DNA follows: TGCGCCAGCAGCTTAGACGGAACGGGCACGTATCTTTATGGCTACACCTTC.

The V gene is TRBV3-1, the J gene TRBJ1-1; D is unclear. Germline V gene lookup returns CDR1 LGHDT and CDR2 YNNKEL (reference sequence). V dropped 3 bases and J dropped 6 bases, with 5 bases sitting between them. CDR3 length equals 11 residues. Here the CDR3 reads CASSQFSEAFF. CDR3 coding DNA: TGTGCCAGCAGCCAGTTCTCTGAAGCTTTCTTT. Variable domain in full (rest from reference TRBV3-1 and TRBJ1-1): DTAVSQTPKYLVTQMGNDKSIKCEQNLGHDTMYWYKQDSKKFLKIMFSYNNKELIINETVPNRFSPKSPDKAHLNLHINSLELGDSAVYFCASSQFSEAFFGQGTRLTVV.

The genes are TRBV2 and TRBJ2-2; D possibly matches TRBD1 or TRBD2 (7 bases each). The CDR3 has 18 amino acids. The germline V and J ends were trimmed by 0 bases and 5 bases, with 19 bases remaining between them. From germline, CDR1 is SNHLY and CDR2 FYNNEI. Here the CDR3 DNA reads TGTGCCAGCAGTGAAGCGGTGACTAGCCAACAGGGGACCGGGGAGCTGTTTTTT. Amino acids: CASSEAVTSQQGTGELFF.

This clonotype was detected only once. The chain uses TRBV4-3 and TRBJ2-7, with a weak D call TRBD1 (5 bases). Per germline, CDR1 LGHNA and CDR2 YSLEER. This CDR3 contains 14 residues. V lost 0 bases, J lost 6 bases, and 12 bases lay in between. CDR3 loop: CASSQEFQGSEQYF. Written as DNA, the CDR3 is TGCGCCAGCAGCCAAGAGTTCCAGGGATCCGAGCAGTACTTC.

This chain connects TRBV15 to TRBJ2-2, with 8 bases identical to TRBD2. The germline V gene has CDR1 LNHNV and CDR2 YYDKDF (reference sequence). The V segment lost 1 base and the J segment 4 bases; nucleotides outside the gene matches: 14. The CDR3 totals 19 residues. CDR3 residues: CATSRVSASGQIGTGELFF. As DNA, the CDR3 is TGTGCCACCAGCAGAGTTTCGGCTAGCGGGCAGATAGGCACCGGGGAGCTGTTTTTT.

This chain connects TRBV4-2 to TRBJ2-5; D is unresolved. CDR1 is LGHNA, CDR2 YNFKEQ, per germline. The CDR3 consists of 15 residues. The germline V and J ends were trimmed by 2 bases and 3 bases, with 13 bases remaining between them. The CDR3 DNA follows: TGTGCCAGCAGCCAACCAACTGAGGCAAAAGAGACCCAGTACTTC. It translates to CASSQPTEAKETQYF.

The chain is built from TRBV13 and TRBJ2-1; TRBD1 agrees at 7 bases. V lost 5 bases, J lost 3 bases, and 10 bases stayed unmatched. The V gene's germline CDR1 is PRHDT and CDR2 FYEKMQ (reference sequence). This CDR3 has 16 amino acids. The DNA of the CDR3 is TGTGCCAGCAGCGACCGGGACAGCCTCAACTACAATGAGCAGTTCTTC. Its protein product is CASSDRDSLNYNEQFF.

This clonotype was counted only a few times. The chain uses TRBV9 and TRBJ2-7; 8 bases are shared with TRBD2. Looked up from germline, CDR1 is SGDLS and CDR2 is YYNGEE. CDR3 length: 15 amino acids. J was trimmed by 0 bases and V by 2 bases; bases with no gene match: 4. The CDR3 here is CASSVGGESSYEQYF. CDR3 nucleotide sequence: TGTGCCAGCAGCGTCGGGGGGGAAAGCTCCTACGAGCAGTACTTC.

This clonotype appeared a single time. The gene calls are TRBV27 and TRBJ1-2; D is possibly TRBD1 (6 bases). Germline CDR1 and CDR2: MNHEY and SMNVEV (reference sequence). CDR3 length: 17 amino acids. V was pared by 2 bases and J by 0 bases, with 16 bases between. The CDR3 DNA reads TGTGCCAGCAGTTTAAGTTACAGGGAAGGAGCTAACTATGGCTACACCTTC. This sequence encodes CASSLSYREGANYGYTF.

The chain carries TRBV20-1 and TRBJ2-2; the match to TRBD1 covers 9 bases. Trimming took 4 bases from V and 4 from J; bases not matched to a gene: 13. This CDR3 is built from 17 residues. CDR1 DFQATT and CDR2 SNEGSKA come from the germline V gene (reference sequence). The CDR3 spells CSATLLGTGYRTGELFF. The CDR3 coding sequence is TGCAGTGCTACGCTCCTTGGGACAGGGTATCGCACCGGGGAGCTGTTTTTT.

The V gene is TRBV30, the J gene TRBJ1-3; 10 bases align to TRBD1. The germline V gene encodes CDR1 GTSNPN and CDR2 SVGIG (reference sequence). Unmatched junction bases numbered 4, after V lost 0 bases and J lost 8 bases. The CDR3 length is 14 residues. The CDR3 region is CAWSVGQGEDTIYF. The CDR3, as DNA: TGTGCCTGGAGTGTCGGACAGGGGGAGGACACCATATATTTT.

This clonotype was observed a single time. CDR3 region: CAWSQGNGNQPQHF. CDR3 bases: TGTGCCTGGAGCCAGGGGAATGGCAATCAGCCCCAGCATTTT. The chain has TRBV30 and TRBJ1-5, with TRBD1 as a possible D gene (6 bases). Germline-derived CDR1 and CDR2 are GTSNPN and SVGIG (reference sequence). V lost 3 bases to trimming and J lost 2 bases, with 11 bases between them. The length of the CDR3 is 14 residues.